The T cell receptor beta chain described here comes from a study of Graves' ophthalmopathy and Graves' hyperthyroidism. In the study overall: No treatment had been given when peripheral blood was collected at initial diagnosis. General study findings and limits: The blood repertoire also included most expanded thyroid clonotypes above 0.001 frequency.

Details on this clonotype: What it recognizes is unknown.

RNA served as the template for amplifying TCR beta CDR3 regions. The workflow started with a first-round RT-PCR run with HTBI primers and then moved on to a second-round multiplex PCR. One entry per CDR3 protein results from TCRdb running MiXCR on the multiplex PCR reads. The sample lists hundreds of thousands of distinct CDR3 sequences, about 40% occurring once. The CDR3 contains 16 residues. Unmatched junction bases numbered 8, after V lost 3 bases and J lost 3 bases. The TCR sequence derives from an adult man with Graves' ophthalmopathy. Sequencing used peripheral blood. The chain employs TRBV12-3 or TRBV12-4 and TRBJ2-1; 7 bases fit TRBD1. The CDR3 bases are TGTGCCAGCAGTTTGACAGGGAACTATGGCTACAATGAGCAGTTCTTC. Its protein is CASSLTGNYGYNEQFF.